This TCR beta chain emerged from a study of cytomegalovirus exposure and HLA in healthy donors. Study overall: As an earlier analysis found, around 190 million T cells yielded 95 million to 130 million unique TCR beta sequences.

Trimming cost V 0 bases and J 5 bases; bases outside gene matches: 7. Per germline, CDR1 SGDLS and CDR2 YYNGEE. This CDR3 region has 15 residues. Details on this clone: What it recognizes is unknown.

Study findings and constraints: The classifier reportedly diagnosed cytomegalovirus status with high sensitivity and specificity. The listing of approximately 160 TCR beta chains classed them as cytomegalovirus-associated.

PCR amplification relied on 60 Vbeta primers (plus 13 Jbeta primers). Using immunoSEQ multiplex PCR, the repertoire was profiled, and TCRdb retains in-frame clones only, with some absent. The sample yields about 180,000 clones, 76% seen once. This chain uses TRBV9 with TRBJ2-5; 7 nucleotides match TRBD1. This TCR derives from a man between 18 and 29 years old in good health and CMV-seronegative. The sequencing sample was made of PBMCs. CDR3 in amino acids: CASSVGQGIRETQYF. CDR3 bases: TGTGCCAGCAGCGTAGGACAGGGTATACGGGAGACCCAGTACTTC.